This entry lists 30 T cell receptor beta chains sequenced from one sample in a study of blood T cell repertoires in COVID-19. Assay used: immunoSEQ multiplex PCR; TCRdb lists only in-frame clones, some missing. Of around 390,000 clones listed, around 87% are singletons. The sequenced material came from PBMCs or T cells enriched from blood (not recorded which). Receptor source: a woman aged 45-60 years who had recovered from COVID-19.

This clone was seen once. This chain joins TRBV5-5 and TRBJ1-2, with 7 nucleotides matching TRBD1. V lost 4 bases to trimming and J lost 4 bases; unmatched junction nucleotides: 7. This CDR3 spans 14 amino acids. Germline CDR1 and CDR2: SGHKS and YYEKEE (reference sequence). For the CDR3, the DNA is TGTGCCAGCAGCCCCTATGGACAGGCCTATGGCTACACCTTC. Translation gives CASSPYGQAYGYTF.

The chain has TRBV19 and TRBJ2-1, with D possibly matching TRBD2 (5 bases). V was shortened by 10 bases and J by 2 bases, with 12 bases between the two germline ends. The CDR3 has 13 residues. The V gene's germline CDR1 is LNHDA and CDR2 SQIVND (reference sequence). CDR3 sequence: CATRGYTYNEQFF. DNA for the CDR3: TGTGCCACCCGGGGTTATACCTACAATGAGCAGTTCTTC.

This clone has just one count. The chain links TRBV2 to TRBJ1-2, with D uncertain. The CDR3 has 15 residues. CDR1 SNHLY and CDR2 FYNNEI come from the germline V gene. The CDR3 reads CATKEGPLLPQGYTF. The CDR3 nucleotides are TGTGCGACAAAAGAGGGTCCCCTACTCCCCCAAGGCTACACCTTC.

The chain links TRBV5-1 to TRBJ2-2; D unresolved. Per germline, CDR1 SGHRS and CDR2 YFSETQ. The CDR3 is made up of 17 amino acids. V lost 0 bases to trimming and J lost 6 bases, with 18 bases between them. CDR3 DNA: TGCGCCAGCAGCTTGGCGGTTATACCGTCAGGTTCCGGGGAGCTGTTTTTT. Amino acid sequence: CASSLAVIPSGSGELFF.

The V gene is TRBV2, the J gene TRBJ2-5; TRBD1 agrees at 10 bases. Looked up from germline, CDR1 is SNHLY and CDR2 is FYNNEI. This CDR3 spans 14 amino acids. V shed 3 bases and J 3 bases; nucleotides not matched to a gene: 1. CDR3 residues: CASSEGQGKETQYF. CDR3 sequence (DNA): TGTGCCAGCAGTGAGGGACAGGGGAAAGAGACCCAGTACTTC.

The J gene is TRBJ1-5, the V gene TRBV5-1, with 7 bases aligning to TRBD1. After removal of 0 bases from V and 3 bases from J, the junction contained 6 bases not matched to a gene. There are 16 residues in the CDR3. The germline V gene has CDR1 SGHRS and CDR2 YFSETQ. This chain's CDR3 is CASSLGTGGLNQPQHF. The CDR3 nucleotides are TGCGCCAGCAGCTTGGGGACAGGAGGACTCAATCAGCCCCAGCATTTT.

V gene TRBV5-1 combines with J gene TRBJ1-1; 7 positions agree with TRBD1. There are 13 residues in the CDR3. The J segment lost 4 bases and the V segment lost 7 bases, leaving 7 bases of the junction unmatched. Germline V CDR1 and CDR2: SGHRS, YFSETQ. The DNA for the CDR3 is TGCGCCAGCGACAACCCAGGGGGCACTGAAGCTTTCTTT. It specifies CASDNPGGTEAFF. Full variable domain (outside the CDR3, taken from reference TRBV5-1 and TRBJ1-1): KAGVTQTPRYLIKTRGQQVTLSCSPISGHRSVSWYQQTPGQGLQFLFEYFSETQRNKGNFPGRFSGRQFSNSRSEMNVSTLELGDSALYLCASDNPGGTEAFFGQGTRLTVV.

The DNA of the CDR3 is TGTGCCAGCAGCTTTTATCCCCCAGAGACCCAGTACTTC. Amino acid sequence: CASSFYPPETQYF. V usage is TRBV7-8 and J usage is TRBJ2-5, with unresolved D. Trimming removed 3 bases at V and 4 bases at J, with 9 bases between. Germline CDR1 and CDR2: SGHVS and FQNEAQ. The CDR3 length is 13 residues.

The chain combines TRBV27 with TRBJ1-1; D unclear. Germline V CDR1 and CDR2: MNHEY, SMNVEV (reference sequence). The CDR3 contains 14 residues. V dropped 0 bases and J dropped 4 bases, with 9 bases sitting between them. CDR3 residues: CASSLSRRGTEAFF. CDR3 nucleotides: TGTGCCAGCAGTTTATCCCGGCGGGGCACTGAAGCTTTCTTT.

V is TRBV11-2 and J is TRBJ1-1; D not resolved. The CDR3 is 15 residues long. CDR1 SGHAT and CDR2 FQNNGV come from the germline V gene. V was trimmed by 5 bases and J by 0 bases, leaving 13 bases between them. The CDR3 reads CASSVEAWMNTEAFF. The CDR3 coding sequence is TGTGCCAGCAGCGTGGAGGCCTGGATGAACACTGAAGCTTTCTTT.

The chain recombines TRBV5-6 with TRBJ1-5; D ambiguous. The V and J ends lost 0 bases and 2 bases respectively, with 9 bases between them. The CDR3 runs 15 residues. The germline CDR1 and CDR2 sequences are SGHDT and YYEEEE. The CDR3 here is CASSLGSIGNQPQHF. The DNA of the CDR3 is TGTGCCAGCAGCTTGGGTTCAATTGGCAATCAGCCCCAGCATTTT.

This chain joins TRBV19 and TRBJ2-1, with 9 nucleotides matching TRBD1. The CDR3 sequence is 19 residues long. The germline V gene has CDR1 LNHDA and CDR2 SQIVND (reference sequence). V trimming: 0 bases; J trimming: 3 bases; junction bases outside the gene matches: 12. In nucleotides, the CDR3 is TGTGCCAGTAGTATAGATCTTGGCTACCGGACAGGGGACTACAATGAGCAGTTCTTC. It yields the protein CASSIDLGYRTGDYNEQFF.

The chain combines TRBV28 with TRBJ2-1, with no clear D. The CDR3 is 16 residues long. Germline lookup yields CDR1 MDHEN and CDR2 SYDVKM. Deletions cut 6 bases from V and 0 bases from J, with 15 bases between. CDR3 region: CASRPLDNRSYNEQFF. CDR3 DNA: TGTGCCAGCAGACCTTTAGACAACCGCTCCTACAATGAGCAGTTCTTC.

This sequence joins TRBV21-1 and TRBJ2-1; TRBD2 is the table's D call and was not checked against the DNA. TRBV21-1 is a pseudogene locus. There are 16 residues in the CDR3. The CDR3 DNA follows: TGTGCCAGCAGCAGCCTACCTACGGGGGGGCTTAATGAGCAGTTCTTC. This translates into CASSSLPTGGLNEQFF.

V usage is TRBV28 and J usage is TRBJ2-5; TRBD2 matches at 10 bases. CDR3 length equals 16 residues. The V gene's germline CDR1 is MDHEN and CDR2 SYDVKM. The ends lost 5 bases at V and 4 bases at J; junction bases unmatched: 10. The CDR3 DNA is TGTGCCAGCAGTGCCGCCGAGCGGGGGGGCCGAGAGACCCAGTACTTC. Protein: CASSAAERGGRETQYF.

This clone was detected once. The V gene is TRBV3-1 (or the pseudogene TRBV3-2), the J gene TRBJ2-3; 10 bases map to TRBD2. With 2 bases clipped from V and 2 bases from J, the junction kept 10 bases outside the gene matches. From germline, CDR1 is LGHDT and CDR2 YNNKEL (reference sequence). The CDR3 is 18 amino acids. The CDR3 sequence: CASSQKPPLAGYTDTQYF. CDR3 bases: TGTGCCAGCAGCCAAAAACCACCACTAGCGGGGTACACAGATACGCAGTATTTT.

The chain couples TRBV5-4 to TRBJ2-1; 11 bases are shared with TRBD2. V trimming: 4 bases; J trimming: 5 bases; junction bases outside the gene matches: 11. Germline V gene lookup returns CDR1 SGHNT and CDR2 YYREEE (reference sequence). CDR3 length: 17 amino acids. CDR3 DNA sequence: TGTGCCAGCAGCAGTAGCGGGGGGGCCATTTTAAACAATGAGCAGTTCTTC. Protein sequence: CASSSSGGAILNNEQFF. The full variable domain, in which reference TRBV5-4 and TRBJ2-1 provide the parts outside the CDR3, is ETGVTQSPTHLIKTRGQQVTLRCSSQSGHNTVSWYQQALGQGPQFIFQYYREEENGRGNFPPRFSGLQFPNYSSELNVNALELDDSALYLCASSSSGGAILNNEQFFGPGTRLTVL.

This clone has just one count. This chain joins TRBV4-2 and TRBJ2-7; weak D call: TRBD1 (6 bases). The V gene lost 0 bases and the J gene lost 6 bases, with 9 bases spanning the gap. Germline CDR1 reads LGHNA; CDR2 reads YNFKEQ. CDR3 length: 13 amino acids. The CDR3 region is CASSQDLGAEQYF. In DNA form, the CDR3 reads TGTGCCAGCAGCCAAGATTTGGGGGCCGAGCAGTACTTC.

J is TRBJ1-1 and V is TRBV3-1 (or the pseudogene TRBV3-2); no reliable D call. Germline CDR1 reads LGHDT; CDR2 reads YNNKEL (reference sequence). The CDR3 is 13 residues long. The V end lost 1 base, the J end lost 6 bases, and 9 bases lay between the germline ends. CDR3 region: CASSQVVGPEAFF. The CDR3 region has the DNA TGTGCCAGCAGCCAAGTGGTTGGCCCTGAAGCTTTCTTT.

This chain joins TRBV15 and TRBJ2-7; D gene uncertain. The CDR3 runs to 15 residues. The germline V and J ends were trimmed by 0 bases and 1 base, with 10 bases remaining between them. Looked up from germline, CDR1 is LNHNV and CDR2 is YYDKDF (reference sequence). CDR3 DNA: TGTGCCACCAGCAGAGATAGGAGTAGTTCCTACGAGCAGTACTTC. Its protein is CATSRDRSSSYEQYF.

The chain joins TRBV7-2 to TRBJ1-1; TRBD1 agrees at 9 bases. The CDR3 extends over 15 amino acids. Unmatched junction bases numbered 8, after V lost 5 bases and J lost 4 bases. CDR1 and CDR2 from the germline V gene are SGHTA and FQGNSA. CDR3 residues: CASSPPGQGSTEAFF. The CDR3 DNA reads TGTGCCAGCAGCCCACCAGGACAGGGGTCCACTGAAGCTTTCTTT.

This rearrangement joins TRBV2 to TRBJ2-7; weak D call: TRBD2 (6 bases). CDR1 is SNHLY and CDR2 is FYNNEI in the germline V gene. The length of the CDR3 is 15 residues. V lost 6 bases and J 2 bases, leaving 17 bases between the germline ends. The CDR3 DNA is TGTGCCAGCAGCTTAGAAGAGCGGGCCCCCTACGAGCAGTACTTC. Encoded protein: CASSLEERAPYEQYF.

The J gene is TRBJ2-5, the V gene TRBV3-1 (or the pseudogene TRBV3-2); D is possibly TRBD1 (6 bases). Trimming took off 0 bases at V and 5 bases at J, with 16 bases between the two ends. This CDR3 is 16 amino acids long. Germline V lookup: CDR1 LGHDT, CDR2 YNNKEL (reference sequence). The CDR3 nucleotides are TGTGCCAGCAGCCAAGATATTGGCAGGGGACGCGAGACCCAGTACTTC. Amino acids: CASSQDIGRGRETQYF.

V and J are TRBV28 and TRBJ2-5; TRBD1 is a possible D gene (5 bases). The CDR3 has 13 amino acids. The germline V and J ends were trimmed by 1 base and 5 bases, with 8 bases remaining between them. Germline lookup yields CDR1 MDHEN and CDR2 SYDVKM. CDR3 in amino acids: CASSLYGAETQYF. The CDR3 region has the DNA TGTGCCAGCAGTTTATATGGGGCGGAGACCCAGTACTTC.

J is TRBJ1-6 and V is TRBV6-1, with D tentatively TRBD1 (5 bases). There are 15 residues in the CDR3. V lost 1 base and J 9 bases, leaving 13 bases between the germline ends. The germline V gene encodes CDR1 MNHNS and CDR2 SASEGT. CDR3 DNA sequence: TGTGCCAGCAGTGAAGGTGGGGGAGGCGTTTCACCCCTCCACTTT. Protein product: CASSEGGGGVSPLHF.

The V and J genes are TRBV7-8 and TRBJ2-5; D may correspond to TRBD1 or TRBD2 (6 bases each). Trimming pared 5 bases from V and 0 bases from J, leaving 7 bases between. The CDR3 is 13 amino acids. Germline V gene lookup returns CDR1 SGHVS and CDR2 FQNEAQ. In DNA, the CDR3 is TGTGCCAGCAGCCGGGGGCACCAAGAGACCCAGTACTTC. It specifies CASSRGHQETQYF. The variable domain in full, completed from reference TRBV7-8 and TRBJ2-5, reads GAGVSQSPRYKVAKRGQDVALRCDPISGHVSLFWYQQALGQGPEFLTYFQNEAQLDKSGLPSDRFFAERPEGSVSTLKIQRTQQEDSAVYLCASSRGHQETQYFGPGTRLLVL.

The rearrangement links TRBV15 to TRBJ1-4; D remains ambiguous. CDR3 length: 16 amino acids. The V end was cut by 1 base, the J end by 0 bases, with 9 bases between. Germline values: CDR1 LNHNV, CDR2 YYDKDF (reference sequence). The CDR3 DNA is TGTGCCACCAGCAGAGTTCGGGGATCAACTAATGAAAAACTGTTTTTT. Its translation: CATSRVRGSTNEKLFF.

This clone was picked up a small number of times. The V gene is TRBV11-1, the J gene TRBJ2-7; D is unclear. The CDR3 consists of 11 residues. The germline V gene encodes CDR1 SGHAT and CDR2 FQDESV (reference sequence). Trimming shortened V by 0 bases and J by 6 bases, and 3 bases separated the two germline ends. The CDR3 nucleotides are TGTGCCAGCAGCTTAGCCGGCGAGCAGTACTTC. This translates into CASSLAGEQYF.

The chain recombines TRBV7-9 with TRBJ2-5, with 8 bases fitting TRBD1. V lost 5 bases and J lost 2; bases outside the gene matches: 13. CDR3 length: 17 residues. Germline CDR1 SEHNR, CDR2 FQNEAQ (reference sequence). The CDR3 is CASSAGRDRRTQETQYF. The CDR3 DNA reads as TGTGCCAGCAGCGCAGGCCGGGACAGGCGCACTCAAGAGACCCAGTACTTC. Full variable domain (rest looked up from reference TRBV7-9 and TRBJ2-5): DTGVSQNPRHKITKRGQNVTFRCDPISEHNRLYWYRQTLGQGPEFLTYFQNEAQLEKSRLLSDRFSAERPKGSFSTLEIQRTEQGDSAMYLCASSAGRDRRTQETQYFGPGTRLLVL.

V usage is TRBV28 and J usage is TRBJ2-7, with 14 bases identical to TRBD2. The V gene end was trimmed by 6 bases and the J gene end by 6 bases; junction bases not matched to a gene: 7. CDR1 and CDR2 (germline): MDHEN, SYDVKM. This CDR3 contains 15 residues. CDR3: CASSPRLAGGIEQYF. The CDR3 nucleotides read TGTGCCAGCAGCCCACGACTAGCGGGGGGGATCGAGCAGTACTTC.